Each of the 19 T cell receptor beta chains below was sequenced from the same sample in a study of control samples from healthy donors and cancer patients. Assay used: immunoSEQ multiplex PCR; TCRdb lists only in-frame clones, some missing. Of roughly 120,000 clones in the sample, about 94% were seen once. The sample taken for sequencing was blood. These receptors all stem from a man aged 25 to 40 in good health.

The chain couples TRBV7-3 to TRBJ2-3, with TRBD2 matching 8 bases. This CDR3 contains 16 residues. The germline CDR1 and CDR2 sequences are SGHTA and FQGTGA. The V gene end was trimmed by 1 base and the J gene end by 8 bases; junction bases not matched to a gene: 11. CDR3 amino acids: CASSLIPLSGEGTQYF. Written as DNA, the CDR3 is TGTGCCAGCAGCTTAATCCCCCTTAGCGGGGAGGGTACGCAGTATTTT.

This sequence joins TRBV20-1 and TRBJ2-5; the D is unclear. The CDR3 length is 11 residues. V lost 8 bases and J 0 bases, leaving 7 bases between the germline ends. Germline V lookup: CDR1 DFQATT, CDR2 SNEGSKA (reference sequence). The CDR3: CSWRYQETQYF. The CDR3 DNA reads as TGCAGTTGGCGGTACCAAGAGACCCAGTACTTC.

The J gene is TRBJ2-1, the V gene TRBV5-1, with a weak D call TRBD1 (6 bases). This CDR3 has 15 residues. Germline loops: CDR1 SGHRS, CDR2 YFSETQ. V lost 7 bases to trimming and J lost 0 bases, with 14 bases between them. CDR3 in DNA: TGCGCCAGCGGGCAGGGGCTATCCTCCTACAATGAGCAGTTCTTC. It specifies CASGQGLSSYNEQFF.

The chain carries TRBV7-2 and TRBJ2-1; D call uncertain. The CDR3 runs 17 residues. Between the trimmed V and J ends, which lost 5 bases and 0 bases, there was a span of 17 bases. Germline V lookup: CDR1 SGHTA, CDR2 FQGNSA. CDR3 in amino acids: CASSMIPDLSSYNEQFF. CDR3 nucleotides: TGTGCCAGCAGCATGATCCCAGACTTAAGCTCCTACAATGAGCAGTTCTTC.

This chain uses TRBV4-3 with TRBJ2-7; D is uncertain. V gave up 1 base and J gave up 7 bases, with 17 bases separating them. Germline loops: CDR1 LGHNA, CDR2 YSLEER. This CDR3 spans 15 amino acids. Here the CDR3 DNA reads TGCGCCAGCAGCCAAGGGAACCGGGCCGTTGGAGAGCAGTACTTC. Residues: CASSQGNRAVGEQYF.

DNA for the CDR3: TGTGCCAGCAGTTTGCTCCAGGGGGGCAATCAGCCCCAGCATTTT. It codes for CASSLLQGGNQPQHF. The chain couples TRBV28 to TRBJ1-5; TRBD1 aligns across 7 bases. CDR1 and CDR2 (germline): MDHEN, SYDVKM. The CDR3 totals 15 residues. V shed 3 bases and J 2 bases; nucleotides not matched to a gene: 4. Full variable domain (missing parts from reference TRBV28 and TRBJ1-5): DVKVTQSSRYLVKRTGEKVFLECVQDMDHENMFWYRQDPGLGLRLIYFSYDVKMKEKGDIPEGYSVSREKKERFSLILESASTNQTSMYLCASSLLQGGNQPQHFGDGTRLSIL.

The chain couples TRBV5-1 to TRBJ1-1; D is ambiguous. The CDR3 covers 16 residues. Germline V lookup: CDR1 SGHRS, CDR2 YFSETQ. The germline V and J ends were trimmed by 1 base and 0 bases, with 13 bases remaining between them. The CDR3 coding sequence is TGCGCCAGCAGCTTGAGGGCCCAATATATGAACACTGAAGCTTTCTTT. Its protein is CASSLRAQYMNTEAFF.

V gene TRBV7-2 combines with J gene TRBJ1-1; no firm D call. V lost 2 bases and J lost 5, with 9 bases in between. The germline V gene has CDR1 SGHTA and CDR2 FQGNSA. The CDR3 sequence is 13 residues long. The CDR3: CASSLRANTEAFF. CDR3 coding DNA: TGTGCCAGCAGCTTAAGGGCGAATACTGAAGCTTTCTTT.

J is TRBJ2-2 and V is TRBV5-1, with unresolved D. Germline CDR1 SGHRS, CDR2 YFSETQ. The CDR3 covers 13 residues. V lost 3 bases and J 7 bases, leaving 10 bases between the germline ends. The CDR3 coding sequence is TGCGCCAGCAGCTGGGGAAATGTCGGGGAGCTGTTTTTT. This gives the protein CASSWGNVGELFF. Drawing the rest from reference TRBV5-1 and TRBJ2-2, the complete variable domain is KAGVTQTPRYLIKTRGQQVTLSCSPISGHRSVSWYQQTPGQGLQFLFEYFSETQRNKGNFPGRFSGRQFSNSRSEMNVSTLELGDSALYLCASSWGNVGELFFGEGSRLTVL.

V is TRBV4-1 and J is TRBJ1-2; perhaps TRBD1 as D (6 bases). The CDR3 is 14 residues long. Trimming took off 4 bases at V and 7 bases at J, with 16 bases between the two ends. Germline loops: CDR1 MGHRA, CDR2 YSYEKL. DNA for the CDR3: TGCGCCAGCAGCCTAGCAACAGGGAAGGGTGGCTACACCTTC. Protein sequence: CASSLATGKGGYTF.

J is TRBJ2-7 and V is TRBV30; 7 nucleotides line up with TRBD1. Unmatched junction bases numbered 4, after V lost 5 bases and J lost 0 bases. CDR3 length equals 13 residues. Germline values: CDR1 GTSNPN, CDR2 SVGIG (reference sequence). The CDR3 region is CAWSRDSSYEQYF. The DNA of the CDR3 is TGTGCCTGGTCCCGGGACAGCTCCTACGAGCAGTACTTC.

The CDR3 coding sequence is TGTGCCACCAGCAGAGATGGGGAAAATGAAAAACTGTTTTTT. Protein product: CATSRDGENEKLFF. The chain couples TRBV15 to TRBJ1-4; no reliable D call. The length of the CDR3 is 14 residues. CDR1 is LNHNV and CDR2 is YYDKDF in the germline V gene (reference sequence). V was cut by 0 bases and J by 5 bases, with 7 bases left in between. The full variable domain, rest sourced from reference TRBV15 and TRBJ1-4, is DAMVIQNPRYQVTQFGKPVTLSCSQTLNHNVMYWYQQKSSQAPKLLFHYYDKDFNNEADTPDNFQSRRPNTSFCFLDIRSPGLGDTAMYLCATSRDGENEKLFFGSGTQLSVL.

V usage is TRBV28 and J usage is TRBJ1-2; D may be TRBD1 (5 bases). CDR1 is MDHEN, CDR2 SYDVKM, per germline. CDR3 length: 14 amino acids. Trimming stripped 8 bases from V and 2 bases from J, with 15 bases between. The CDR3 here is CASHPRGPNYGYTF. The CDR3 DNA is TGTGCCAGCCACCCACGGGGACCCAACTATGGCTACACCTTC.

This rearrangement joins TRBV6-5 to TRBJ1-4, with D unclear. The germline V gene encodes CDR1 MNHEY and CDR2 SVGAGI. The CDR3 has 15 residues. V was clipped by 5 bases and J by 5 bases, with 15 bases between them. The CDR3: CASSTGRRVNEKLFF. The DNA of the CDR3 is TGTGCCAGCAGTACGGGCCGGAGAGTAAATGAAAAACTGTTTTTT.

The J gene is TRBJ1-1, the V gene TRBV2; a weak D match, TRBD1 (6 bases). The CDR3 consists of 15 residues. Trimming left V 6 bases short and J 1 base short, with 15 bases between. CDR1 and CDR2 (germline): SNHLY, FYNNEI. In DNA, the CDR3 is TGTGCCAGCAGCCGAGGACAGCTTAGGAACACTGAAGCTTTCTTT. It codes for CASSRGQLRNTEAFF. Variable domain in full (rest from reference TRBV2 and TRBJ1-1): EPEVTQTPSHQVTQMGQEVILRCVPISNHLYFYWYRQILGQKVEFLVSFYNNEISEKSEIFDDQFSVERPDGSNFTLKIRSTKLEDSAMYFCASSRGQLRNTEAFFGQGTRLTVV.

This chain uses TRBV28 with TRBJ2-7; TRBD2 matches 8 bases. The CDR3 sequence is 15 residues long. Germline V gives CDR1 MDHEN, CDR2 SYDVKM. With 2 bases clipped from V and 4 bases from J, the junction kept 7 bases outside the gene matches. The CDR3, as DNA: TGTGCCAGCAGTTTAGGCGGGGGGCGTATATACGAGCAGTACTTC. Its translation is CASSLGGGRIYEQYF.

The chain has TRBV29-1 and TRBJ2-2, with D possibly being TRBD2 (6 bases). The germline V gene has CDR1 SQVTM and CDR2 ANQGSEA. Trimming cost V 0 bases and J 2 bases, with 13 bases left between them. CDR3 length equals 16 residues. In DNA, the CDR3 is TGCAGCGTTGAAGATCGAAGGACTACTAACACCGGGGAGCTGTTTTTT. Protein: CSVEDRRTTNTGELFF.

The chain couples TRBV6-5 to TRBJ2-7; 7 bases line up with TRBD1. The CDR3 loop spans 15 amino acids. CDR1 is MNHEY and CDR2 is SVGAGI in the germline V gene. The ends lost 8 bases at V and 0 bases at J; junction bases unmatched: 10. The CDR3 sequence: CASYWTGKSSYEQYF. For the CDR3, the DNA is TGTGCCAGCTATTGGACAGGAAAATCCTCCTACGAGCAGTACTTC.

The chain combines TRBV19 with TRBJ2-7; D is perhaps TRBD1 or TRBD2 (6 bases each). The V end was cut by 8 bases, the J end by 7 bases, with 24 bases between. Germline CDR1 and CDR2: LNHDA and SQIVND (reference sequence). CDR3 length: 15 amino acids. CDR3 in DNA: TGTGCCAGTTCCCGGGGGCCAGGCCCAACGTGGGAGCAGTACTTC. As protein: CASSRGPGPTWEQYF.